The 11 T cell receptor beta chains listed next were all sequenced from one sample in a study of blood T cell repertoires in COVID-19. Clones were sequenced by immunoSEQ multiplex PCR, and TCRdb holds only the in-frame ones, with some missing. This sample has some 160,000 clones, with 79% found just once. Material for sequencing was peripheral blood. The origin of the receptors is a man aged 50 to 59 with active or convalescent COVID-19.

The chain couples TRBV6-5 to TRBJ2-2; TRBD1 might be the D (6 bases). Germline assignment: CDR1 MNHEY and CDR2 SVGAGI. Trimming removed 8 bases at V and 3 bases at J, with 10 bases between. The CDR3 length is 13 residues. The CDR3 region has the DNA TGTGCCAGCTCCAGGGGTTACACCGGGGAGCTGTTTTTT. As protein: CASSRGYTGELFF.

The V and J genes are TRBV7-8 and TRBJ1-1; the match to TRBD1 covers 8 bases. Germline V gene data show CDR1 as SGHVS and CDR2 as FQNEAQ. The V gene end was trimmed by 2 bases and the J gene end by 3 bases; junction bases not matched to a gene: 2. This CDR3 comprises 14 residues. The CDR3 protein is CASSLPGGYTEAFF. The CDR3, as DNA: TGTGCCAGCAGCTTACCAGGGGGCTACACTGAAGCTTTCTTT.

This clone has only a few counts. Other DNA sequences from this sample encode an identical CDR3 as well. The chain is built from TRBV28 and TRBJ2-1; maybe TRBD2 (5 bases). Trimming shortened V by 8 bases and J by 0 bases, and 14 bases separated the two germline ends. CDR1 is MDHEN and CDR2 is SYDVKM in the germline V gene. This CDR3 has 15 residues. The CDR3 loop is CASSLRGSSYNEQFF. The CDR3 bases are TGTGCCAGCTCCCTCCGAGGGTCCTCCTACAATGAGCAGTTCTTC. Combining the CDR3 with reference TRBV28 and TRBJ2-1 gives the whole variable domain DVKVTQSSRYLVKRTGEKVFLECVQDMDHENMFWYRQDPGLGLRLIYFSYDVKMKEKGDIPEGYSVSREKKERFSLILESASTNQTSMYLCASSLRGSSYNEQFFGPGTRLTVL.

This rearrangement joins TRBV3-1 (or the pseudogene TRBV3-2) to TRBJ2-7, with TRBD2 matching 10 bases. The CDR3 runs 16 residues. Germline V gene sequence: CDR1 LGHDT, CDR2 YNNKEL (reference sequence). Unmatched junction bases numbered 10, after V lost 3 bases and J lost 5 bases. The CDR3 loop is CASSQGAGLAVNEQYF. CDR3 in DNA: TGTGCCAGCAGCCAGGGGGCAGGACTAGCGGTTAACGAGCAGTACTTC.

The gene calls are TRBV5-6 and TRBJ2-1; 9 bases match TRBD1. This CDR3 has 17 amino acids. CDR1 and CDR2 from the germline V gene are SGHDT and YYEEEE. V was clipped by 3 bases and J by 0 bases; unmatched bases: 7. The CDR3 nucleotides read TGTGCCAGCAGCTCGCCCGGGACAGGGAGCTCCTACAATGAGCAGTTCTTC. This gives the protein CASSSPGTGSSYNEQFF.

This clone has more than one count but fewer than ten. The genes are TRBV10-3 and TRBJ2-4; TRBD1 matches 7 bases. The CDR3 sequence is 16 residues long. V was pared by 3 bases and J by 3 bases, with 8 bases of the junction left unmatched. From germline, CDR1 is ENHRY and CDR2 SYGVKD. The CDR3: CAISDPTGKSKNIQYF. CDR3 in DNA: TGTGCCATCAGTGACCCGACAGGGAAGAGCAAAAACATTCAGTACTTC.

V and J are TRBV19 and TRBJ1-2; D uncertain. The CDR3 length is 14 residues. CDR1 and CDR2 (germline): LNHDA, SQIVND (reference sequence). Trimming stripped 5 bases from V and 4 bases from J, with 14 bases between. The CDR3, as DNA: TGTGCCAGTAGTCCCAGACTGACGACCTATGGCTACACCTTC. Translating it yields CASSPRLTTYGYTF.

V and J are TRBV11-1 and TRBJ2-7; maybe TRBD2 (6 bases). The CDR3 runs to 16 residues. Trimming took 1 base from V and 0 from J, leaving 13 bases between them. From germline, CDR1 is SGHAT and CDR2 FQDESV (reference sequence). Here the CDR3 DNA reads TGTGCCAGCAGCTTAGTGAGCGGGTCCGACTCCTACGAGCAGTACTTC. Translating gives CASSLVSGSDSYEQYF.

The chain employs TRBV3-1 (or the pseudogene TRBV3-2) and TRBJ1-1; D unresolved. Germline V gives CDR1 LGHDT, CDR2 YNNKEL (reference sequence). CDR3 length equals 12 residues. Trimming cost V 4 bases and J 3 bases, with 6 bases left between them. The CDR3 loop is CASSRGDTEAFF. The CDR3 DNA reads TGTGCCAGCAGCCGGGGAGACACTGAAGCTTTCTTT.

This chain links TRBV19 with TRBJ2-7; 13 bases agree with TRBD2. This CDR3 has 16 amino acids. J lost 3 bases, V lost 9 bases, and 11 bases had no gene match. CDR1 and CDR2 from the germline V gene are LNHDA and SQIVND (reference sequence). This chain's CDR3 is CASGDGGLAGVYEQYF. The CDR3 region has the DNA TGTGCCAGCGGGGACGGAGGACTAGCGGGAGTCTACGAGCAGTACTTC.

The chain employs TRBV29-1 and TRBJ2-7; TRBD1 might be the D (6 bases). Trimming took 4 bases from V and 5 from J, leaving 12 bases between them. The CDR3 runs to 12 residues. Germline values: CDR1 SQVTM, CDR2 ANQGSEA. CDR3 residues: CSVALDSHEQYF. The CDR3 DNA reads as TGCAGCGTTGCTTTGGACAGCCACGAGCAGTACTTC.